This T cell receptor beta chain was profiled in a study of response to subunit inactivated influenza vaccine. TCRdb re-called the RT-PCR reads through MiXCR, storing one row per CDR3 protein. The repertoire holds under 800,000 distinct CDR3 sequences, with about 15% as singletons. This clonotype was detected ten times or more. Its antigen is currently unknown. General observations from the study: The authors proposed limited new T cell recruitment per seasonal influenza vaccination.

Sequencing used PBMCs from blood, obtained 14 to 15 days before vaccination. This clonotype was obtained from a man in his fifties who received an inactivated influenza vaccine.

The CDR3 spells CASSNQGVGNTEAFF. In nucleotides, the CDR3 is TGCGCCAGCAGCAACCAGGGGGTTGGGAACACTGAAGCTTTCTTT. The rearrangement links TRBV5-1 to TRBJ1-1; 7 bases fit TRBD1. The CDR3 spans 15 residues. The trim removed 4 bases at V and 1 base at J, leaving 7 bases unmatched. The germline CDR1 and CDR2 sequences are SGHRS and YFSETQ.